A selection of T cell receptor beta chains follows, all from one sample in a study of blood T cell repertoires in COVID-19. TCRdb's table, derived via immunoSEQ multiplex PCR, lists solely in-frame clones and lacks some. The table lists under 250,000 clones, 70% to 90% of them singletons, with under 14% in the top ten. The sample consisted of PBMCs or T cells enriched from blood (not recorded which). Receptors originate from a young man who had recovered from COVID-19. The CDR3 runs from the conserved cysteine through the conserved F or W. The D gene is left open where the match is weak. Clone size is not always given. Where it is, it says once, few, many or a class for expanded clones.

size: few
J: TRBJ2-7
D: NA
V: TRBV7-9
DNA: TGTGCCAGCGGAACCGGAGGGTACCGGGAGCAGTACTTC
CDR3: CASGTGGYREQYF

size: NA
J: TRBJ1-6
D: NA
V: TRBV7-9
DNA: TGTGCCAGCAGCCTACCCGCACAGATTAATTCACCCCTCCACTTT
CDR3: CASSLPAQINSPLHF

size: NA
J: TRBJ2-7
D: TRBD2
V: TRBV2
DNA: TGTGCCAGCAGTGAGTTTGGGAGCGGGAGTTCGTACGAGCAGTACTTC
CDR3: CASSEFGSGSSYEQYF

size: NA
J: TRBJ2-1
D: NA
V: TRBV9
DNA: TGTGCCAGCAGCGCTGGAGGTAGCTTCAATGAGCAGTTCTTC
CDR3: CASSAGGSFNEQFF

size: few
J: TRBJ2-1
D: TRBD2
V: TRBV28
DNA: TGTGCCAGCAGTGCCCCGAGGGCGGGAGGTGGCAATGAGCAGTTCTTC
CDR3: CASSAPRAGGGNEQFF

size: NA
J: TRBJ2-2
D: TRBD2
V: TRBV5-1
DNA: TGCGCCAGCAGCGCGGGACTAGCCTTGACCGGGGAGCTGTTTTTT
CDR3: CASSAGLALTGELFF

size: NA
J: TRBJ2-3
D: TRBD2
V: TRBV9
DNA: TGTGCCAGCAGCGTAGGCGGGGGAAGCACAGATACGCAGTATTTT
CDR3: CASSVGGGSTDTQYF

size: NA
J: TRBJ2-1
D: NA
V: TRBV5-1
DNA: TGCGCCAGCAGCGTGGTACAGGGAAATGAGCAGTTCTTC
CDR3: CASSVVQGNEQFF

size: once
J: TRBJ2-3
D: TRBD2
V: TRBV3-1/TRBV3-2
DNA: TGTGCCAGCAGCCACGGGACTAGCGGGAGCACAGATACGCAGTATTTT
CDR3: CASSHGTSGSTDTQYF

size: NA
J: TRBJ1-5
D: TRBD1
V: TRBV28
DNA: TGTGCCAGCAGTCCGCAGAGGACGGACAGGGGTGGTCAGCCCCAGCATTTT
CDR3: CASSPQRTDRGGQPQHF

size: NA
J: TRBJ1-5
D: NA
V: TRBV7-2
DNA: TGTGCCAGCAGCTTAGCGCTGGCAAGAAATCAGCCCCAGCATTTT
CDR3: CASSLALARNQPQHF

size: NA
J: TRBJ1-2
D: NA
V: TRBV7-9
DNA: TGTGCCAGCAGCCCCCCCCGTTTGAGCCAATTTTATGGCTACACCTTC
CDR3: CASSPPRLSQFYGYTF

size: NA
J: TRBJ2-2
D: TRBD1
V: TRBV5-1
DNA: TGCGCCAGCGCCGGGGGACAGGGTGGGCCCGGGGAGCTGTTTTTT
CDR3: CASAGGQGGPGELFF

size: NA
J: TRBJ2-1
D: NA
V: TRBV5-1
DNA: TGCGCCAGCAGTCCCCGGGGGTACTACAATGAGCAGTTCTTC
CDR3: CASSPRGYYNEQFF

size: NA
J: TRBJ1-1
D: TRBD1
V: TRBV7-3
DNA: TGTGCCAGCAGCTTGGACAGGGGGAACACTGAAGCTTTCTTT
CDR3: CASSLDRGNTEAFF

size: NA
J: TRBJ2-2
D: TRBD1
V: TRBV27
DNA: TGTGCCAGCAGTCGCAACAGGGGTGGCACCGGGGAGCTGTTTTTT
CDR3: CASSRNRGGTGELFF

size: once
J: TRBJ1-2
D: TRBD1
V: TRBV9
DNA: TGTGCCAGCAGCGTAGGGCAGGGGGGCGGCTACACCTTC
CDR3: CASSVGQGGGYTF

size: NA
J: TRBJ1-4
D: TRBD1
V: TRBV5-4
DNA: TGTGCCAGCAGTCGCGGACAGGCGAATGAAAAACTGTTTTTT
CDR3: CASSRGQANEKLFF

size: NA
J: TRBJ1-5
D: TRBD1
V: TRBV27
DNA: TGTGCCAGCAGTTCAAGCCGGACAGGGAGTAGTCAGCCCCAGCATTTT
CDR3: CASSSSRTGSSQPQHF

size: NA
J: TRBJ2-5
D: TRBD2
V: TRBV5-1
DNA: TGCGCCAGCAGCTTTGCGGGAGTCGGAGAGACCCAGTACTTC
CDR3: CASSFAGVGETQYF

size: NA
J: TRBJ2-3
D: NA
V: TRBV5-4
DNA: TGTGCCAGCAGCCTACCGGGACTTTCGTCGACAGATACGCAGTATTTT
CDR3: CASSLPGLSSTDTQYF

size: NA
J: TRBJ2-1
D: TRBD2
V: TRBV7-2
DNA: TGTGCCAGCAGCTCCCCGACTAGCTACCCTGCTGGTGAGCAGTTCTTC
CDR3: CASSSPTSYPAGEQFF

size: NA
J: TRBJ1-2
D: TRBD1
V: TRBV6-5
DNA: TGTGCCAGCAGTTTGACAGGGTTCGACTATGGCTACACCTTC
CDR3: CASSLTGFDYGYTF

size: once
J: TRBJ2-7
D: TRBD1
V: TRBV27
DNA: TGTGCCAGCGGGTACAGGGGGCGCGGACTCTACGAGCAGTACTTC
CDR3: CASGYRGRGLYEQYF

size: few
J: TRBJ2-7
D: NA
V: TRBV4-2
DNA: TGTGCCAGCAGCCAAGATATCACAGGGTCCTACGAGCAGTACTTC
CDR3: CASSQDITGSYEQYF

size: many
J: TRBJ2-1
D: NA
V: TRBV7-2
DNA: TGTGCCAGCAGCTTACCGAGCAATGAGCAGTTCTTC
CDR3: CASSLPSNEQFF

size: NA
J: TRBJ2-1
D: TRBD1
V: TRBV6-5
DNA: TGTGCCAGCAGTTACGGGGGACAGGGGAAGCACAATGAGCAGTTCTTC
CDR3: CASSYGGQGKHNEQFF

size: many
J: TRBJ2-1
D: TRBD2
V: TRBV7-8
DNA: TGTGCCAGCAGCCTAAGCGGGGGGGCCTTCGCCCACAATGAGCAGTTCTTC
CDR3: CASSLSGGAFAHNEQFF

size: NA
J: TRBJ1-4
D: NA
V: TRBV14
DNA: TGTGCCAGTTCCCGACAGCTTACGAATGAAAAACTGTTTTTT
CDR3: CASSRQLTNEKLFF

size: NA
J: TRBJ2-7
D: NA
V: TRBV14
DNA: TGTGCCACACGTCGAGGGAGTCGGCTAAGAGTCGGCTCCTACGAGCAGTACTTC
CDR3: CATRRGSRLRVGSYEQYF

size: NA
J: TRBJ2-3
D: TRBD1
V: TRBV10-3
DNA: TGTGCCATCGGTACAGGGGGCGGTAGCACAGATACGCAGTATTTT
CDR3: CAIGTGGGSTDTQYF

size: NA
J: TRBJ2-7
D: NA
V: TRBV12-3/TRBV12-4
DNA: TGTGCCAGCACACTAGGGGGTGCCTACGAGCAGTACTTC
CDR3: CASTLGGAYEQYF

size: NA
J: TRBJ2-7
D: TRBD2
V: TRBV10-3
DNA: TGTGCCATGACGGGGACTAGCGGAGGGAAGCAGTACTTC
CDR3: CAMTGTSGGKQYF

size: NA
J: TRBJ2-7
D: NA
V: TRBV21-1
DNA: TGTGCCAGCAGCAAAGGTACGGGGAGGAACGAGCAGTACTTC
CDR3: CASSKGTGRNEQYF

size: NA
J: TRBJ2-1
D: TRBD1
V: TRBV7-9
DNA: TGTGCCAGCAGCTTAGCTCTCCGGGACAGAGAGCAGTTCTTC
CDR3: CASSLALRDREQFF

size: NA
J: TRBJ1-1
D: NA
V: TRBV5-1
DNA: TGCGCCAGCAGTGCGATGGGGCCCGTGATCACTGAAGCTTTCTTT
CDR3: CASSAMGPVITEAFF

size: NA
J: TRBJ2-1
D: NA
V: TRBV30
DNA: TGTGCCTGGAGTACCTACCACAATGAGCAGTTCTTC
CDR3: CAWSTYHNEQFF

size: NA
J: TRBJ2-1
D: TRBD1
V: TRBV19
DNA: TGTGCCAGCTCGACAGGGTACAATGAGCAGTTCTTC
CDR3: CASSTGYNEQFF

size: once
J: TRBJ2-7
D: TRBD1
V: TRBV28
DNA: TGTGCCAGCAGTTCTCTACTCATTTCCGGGACAGGGGACTCCTACGAGCAGTACTTC
CDR3: CASSSLLISGTGDSYEQYF

size: NA
J: TRBJ2-7
D: NA
V: TRBV4-2
DNA: TGTGCCAGCAGCCAAGAAGGGGGAGTAAGCTCCTACGAGCAGTACTTC
CDR3: CASSQEGGVSSYEQYF

size: NA
J: TRBJ1-5
D: NA
V: TRBV27
DNA: TGTGCCAGCAGTTTTTCGCCAGGGCAGACTAATCAGCCCCAGCATTTT
CDR3: CASSFSPGQTNQPQHF

size: NA
J: TRBJ1-5
D: NA
V: TRBV11-2
DNA: TGTGCCAGCAGCTCGGGACTCGGGGGTCAGCCCCAGCATTTT
CDR3: CASSSGLGGQPQHF

size: few
J: TRBJ2-3
D: TRBD2
V: TRBV13
DNA: TGTGCCAGCAGCCCCGGTGGGGCGGGAGAAGATACGCAGTATTTT
CDR3: CASSPGGAGEDTQYF

size: NA
J: TRBJ1-5
D: NA
V: TRBV19
DNA: TGTGCCTCGGGTCAGCCCCAGCATTTT
CDR3: CASGQPQHF

size: NA
J: TRBJ2-1
D: NA
V: TRBV27
DNA: TGTGCCAGCAGCGGCAGGGGAAACTCCTACAATGAGCAGTTCTTC
CDR3: CASSGRGNSYNEQFF

size: NA
J: TRBJ2-1
D: TRBD2
V: TRBV7-9
DNA: TGTGCCAGCAGCCTAACGCGGGGGGTAAATGAGCAGTTCTTC
CDR3: CASSLTRGVNEQFF

size: once
J: TRBJ2-5
D: TRBD1
V: TRBV4-1
DNA: TGCGCCAGCAGCCAAGCCGGGCAGGGGGCGTGGGAGACCCAGTACTTC
CDR3: CASSQAGQGAWETQYF

size: NA
J: TRBJ1-5
D: NA
V: TRBV30
DNA: TGTGCCTGGAGTTTAAAAAGCAATCAGCCCCAGCATTTT
CDR3: CAWSLKSNQPQHF

size: NA
J: TRBJ1-5
D: NA
V: TRBV15
DNA: TGTGCCACCAGCAGACCTTCAGGGATTTATCAGCCCCAGCATTTT
CDR3: CATSRPSGIYQPQHF

size: NA
J: TRBJ1-2
D: TRBD1
V: TRBV30
DNA: TGTGCCTGCCGCCGGGACAGGGTTAATGGCTACACCTTC
CDR3: CACRRDRVNGYTF

size: once
J: TRBJ1-1
D: NA
V: TRBV3-1/TRBV3-2
DNA: TGTGCCAGCAGCCAAGAGCCGGGGTTTGGAGCTTTCTTT
CDR3: CASSQEPGFGAFF

size: NA
J: TRBJ1-1
D: NA
V: TRBV29-1
DNA: TGCAGCGTTGCCCCGCAGGGGTGGACGAACACTGAAGCTTTCTTT
CDR3: CSVAPQGWTNTEAFF

size: NA
J: TRBJ1-4
D: NA
V: TRBV5-1
DNA: TGCGCCAGCAGTATGGACAGCCTTTCAACTAATGAAAAACTGTTTTTT
CDR3: CASSMDSLSTNEKLFF